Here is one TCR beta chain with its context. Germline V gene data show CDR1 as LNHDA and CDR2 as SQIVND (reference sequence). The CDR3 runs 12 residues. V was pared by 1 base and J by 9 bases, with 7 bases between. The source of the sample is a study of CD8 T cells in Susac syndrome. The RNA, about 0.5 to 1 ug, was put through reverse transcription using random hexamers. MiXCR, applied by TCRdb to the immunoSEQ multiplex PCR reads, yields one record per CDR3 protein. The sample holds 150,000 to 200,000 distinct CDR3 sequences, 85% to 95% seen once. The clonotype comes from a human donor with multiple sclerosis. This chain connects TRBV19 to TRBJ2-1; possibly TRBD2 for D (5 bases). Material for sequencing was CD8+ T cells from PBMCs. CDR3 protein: CASSIASGEQFF. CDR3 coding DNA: TGTGCCAGTAGTATAGCAAGCGGTGAGCAGTTCTTC.